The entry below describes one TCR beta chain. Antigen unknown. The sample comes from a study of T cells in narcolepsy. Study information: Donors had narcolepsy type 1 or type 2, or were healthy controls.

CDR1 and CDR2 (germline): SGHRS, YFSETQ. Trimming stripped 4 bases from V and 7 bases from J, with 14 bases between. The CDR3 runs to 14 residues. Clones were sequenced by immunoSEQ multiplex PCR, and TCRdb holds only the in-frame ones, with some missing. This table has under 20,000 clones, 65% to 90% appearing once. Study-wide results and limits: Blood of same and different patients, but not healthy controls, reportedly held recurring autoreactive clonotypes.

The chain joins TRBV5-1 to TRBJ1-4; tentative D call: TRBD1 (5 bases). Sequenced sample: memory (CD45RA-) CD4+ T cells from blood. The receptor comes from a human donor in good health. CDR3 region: CASSPDNIGEKLFF. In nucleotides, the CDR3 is TGCGCCAGCAGCCCGGACAACATTGGTGAAAAACTGTTTTTT.